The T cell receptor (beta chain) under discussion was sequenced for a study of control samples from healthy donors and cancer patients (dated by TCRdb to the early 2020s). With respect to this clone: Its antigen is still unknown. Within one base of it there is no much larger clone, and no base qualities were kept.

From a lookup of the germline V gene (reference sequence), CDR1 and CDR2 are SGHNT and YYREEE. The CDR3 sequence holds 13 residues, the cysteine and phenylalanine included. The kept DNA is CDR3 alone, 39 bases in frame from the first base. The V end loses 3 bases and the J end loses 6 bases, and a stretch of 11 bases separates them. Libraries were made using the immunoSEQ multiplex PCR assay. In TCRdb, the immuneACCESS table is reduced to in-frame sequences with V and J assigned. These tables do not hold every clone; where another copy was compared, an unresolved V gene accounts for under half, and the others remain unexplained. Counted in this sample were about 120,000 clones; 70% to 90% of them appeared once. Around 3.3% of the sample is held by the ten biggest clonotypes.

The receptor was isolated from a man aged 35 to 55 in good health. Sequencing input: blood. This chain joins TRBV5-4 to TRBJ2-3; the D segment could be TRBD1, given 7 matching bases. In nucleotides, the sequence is TGTGCCAGCAGCTCCAGGGGGAGGGATACGCAGTATTTT. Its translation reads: CASSSRGRDTQYF.